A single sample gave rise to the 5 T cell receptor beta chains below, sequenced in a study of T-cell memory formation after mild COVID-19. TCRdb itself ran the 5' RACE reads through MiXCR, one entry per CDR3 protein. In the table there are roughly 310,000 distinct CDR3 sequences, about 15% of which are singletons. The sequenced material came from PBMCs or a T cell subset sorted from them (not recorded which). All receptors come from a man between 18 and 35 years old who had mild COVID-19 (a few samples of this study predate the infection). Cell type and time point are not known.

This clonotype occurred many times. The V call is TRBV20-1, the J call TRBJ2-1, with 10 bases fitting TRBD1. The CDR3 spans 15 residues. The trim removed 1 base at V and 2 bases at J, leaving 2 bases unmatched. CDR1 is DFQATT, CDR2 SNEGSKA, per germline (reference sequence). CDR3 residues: CSARGTGGAYNEQFF. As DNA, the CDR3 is TGCAGTGCTAGAGGGACAGGGGGGGCCTACAATGAGCAGTTCTTC.

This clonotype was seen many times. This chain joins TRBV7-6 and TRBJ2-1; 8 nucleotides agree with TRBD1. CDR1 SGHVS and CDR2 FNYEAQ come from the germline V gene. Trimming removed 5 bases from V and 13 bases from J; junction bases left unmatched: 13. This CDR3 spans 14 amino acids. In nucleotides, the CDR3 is TGTGCCAGCAGCCGACCGCCGGGACAGGCTGGCCAGTTCTTC. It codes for CASSRPPGQAGQFF.

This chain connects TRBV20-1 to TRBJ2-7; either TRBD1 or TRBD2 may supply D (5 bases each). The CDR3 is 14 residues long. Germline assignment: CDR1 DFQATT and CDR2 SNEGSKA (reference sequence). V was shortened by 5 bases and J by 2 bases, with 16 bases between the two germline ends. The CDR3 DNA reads TGCAGTGCTCCCACCGGGACCTCAACCTACGAGCAGTACTTC. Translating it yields CSAPTGTSTYEQYF.

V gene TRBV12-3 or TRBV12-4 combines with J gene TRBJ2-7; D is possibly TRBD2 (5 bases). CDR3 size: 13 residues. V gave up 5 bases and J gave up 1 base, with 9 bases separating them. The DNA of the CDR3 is TGTGCCAGCAGTGAGCGGCTTTCCTACGAGCAGTACTTC. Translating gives CASSERLSYEQYF.

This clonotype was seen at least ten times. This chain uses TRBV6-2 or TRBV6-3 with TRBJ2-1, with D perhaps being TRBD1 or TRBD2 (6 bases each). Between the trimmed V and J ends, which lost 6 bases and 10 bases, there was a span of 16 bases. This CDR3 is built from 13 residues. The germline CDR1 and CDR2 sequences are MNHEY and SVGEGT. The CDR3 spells CASSYRGRREQFF. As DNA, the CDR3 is TGTGCCAGCAGCTACCGGGGGCGTCGAGAGCAGTTCTTC.